The clone carrying this TCR beta chain was seen more than once but under ten times. Its antigen remains unknown. The data were obtained in a study of T-cell reconstitution after alpha-beta-depleted transplantation in children. Study-wide results and limits: The origin of alpha-beta T cells about two months after transplant was reportedly several hundred expanded graft clones. There were some patients whose high TCRbeta diversity at day 60 came from surviving recipient T cells and thymic progenitors. One year post-transplant, T-cell counts and diversity were largely derived from T cells produced anew.

Deletions cut 6 bases from V and 3 bases from J, with 15 bases between. Germline V gene sequence: CDR1 MGHRA, CDR2 YSYEKL. The CDR3 runs 15 residues. This sample's TCRbeta library carried unique molecular identifier barcodes. TCRdb itself ran the PCR reads through MiXCR, one entry per CDR3 protein. Of around 450,000 distinct CDR3 sequences listed, around 15% are singletons. The source of this sequence is a boy younger than two who had a stem cell transplant for Wiskott-Aldrich syndrome, so the T cells may come from the graft donor. The sample here was PBMCs, mostly from graft donor cells, taken 360 days after TCRalphabeta/CD19-depleted stem cell transplant. The chain carries TRBV4-1 and TRBJ2-1; weak D call: TRBD2 (6 bases). CDR3 loop: CASSPGVWGYNEQFF. Written as DNA, the CDR3 is TGCGCCAGCAGTCCGGGAGTTTGGGGCTACAATGAGCAGTTCTTC.